The clone carrying this TCR beta chain was counted at least ten times. TCRdb reprocessed the 5' RACE reads with MiXCR, giving one entry per CDR3 protein. Here the sample spans some 42,000 distinct CDR3 sequences, less than 3.5% being singletons. The data derive from a study of CD8 T cells in ankylosing spondylitis. The CDR3 consists of 15 residues. Germline lookup yields CDR1 SGDLS and CDR2 YYNGEE. The ends lost 4 bases at V and 3 bases at J; junction bases unmatched: 6. V and J are TRBV9 and TRBJ2-2; 7 bases are a match to TRBD2. The sequence derives from a male donor with ankylosing spondylitis or in good health (not recorded which). The sample taken for sequencing was blood, either unsorted or a sorted T cell fraction (not recorded which). The CDR3 loop is CASSRGGGYTGELFF. The CDR3 DNA follows: TGTGCCAGCAGCCGAGGCGGGGGTTACACCGGGGAGCTGTTTTTT.